The clone carrying this T cell receptor (beta chain) was seen at least ten times. Germline lookup yields CDR1 SGHDN and CDR2 FVKESK. V gave up 2 bases and J gave up 4 bases; unmatched junction bases: 7. The CDR3 spans 15 residues. Individual cDNA molecules (in the library) carried attached unique molecular identifiers. TCRdb reprocessed the RACE reads via MiXCR and lists one record per CDR3 protein. The sample contains fewer than 150,000 distinct CDR3 sequences, approximately 13% of which appear only once. The data stem from a study of human T cells and chemical hapten exposure. The time point: pre-sensitization, week 0. Documented treatment: therapeutic diphenylcyclopropenone sensitization with weekly scalp DPC.

The V gene is TRBV14, the J gene TRBJ1-2, with 7 bases lining up with TRBD1. This receptor was identified in a woman aged 18-35 years with alopecia areata. Some clones in this sample may be carry-over from other donors' samples. This specimen was whole blood, taken in connection with sensitization to the hapten diphenylcyclopropenone (DPC). The CDR3 loop reads CASSQIGDSIYGYTF. CDR3 DNA: TGTGCCAGCAGCCAAATAGGGGACAGCATCTATGGCTACACCTTC.